The rows below give T cell receptor beta chains drawn from one sample of a study of beta chain features in type 1 diabetes. Only in-frame clones appear in the TCRdb table, and some are missing; sequencing was by immunoSEQ multiplex PCR. The top ten clones hold just under 0.04% of a sample with hundreds of thousands of clones, around 15% of them seen once. The sample comprised naive CD4+ T cells from blood. These receptors came from a man aged 18 to 30 with type 1 diabetes. Both conserved end residues are part of each CDR3. A D gene is named only where the DNA matches it firmly. Clone size is not always given. Where it is, it says once, few, many or a class for expanded clones.

j_call	v_call	d_call	clone_size	cdr3_nt	cdr3_aa
TRBJ2-1	TRBV25-1	-	-	TGTGCCAGCAGTGAAAGACAGGCGGGCAATGAGCAGTTCTTC	CASSERQAGNEQFF
TRBJ1-4	TRBV30	-	few	TGTGCCTGGAGTGTGACAGAACCTAATGAAAAACTGTTTTTT	CAWSVTEPNEKLFF
TRBJ2-7	TRBV5-6	TRBD2	-	TGTGCCAGCAGCTTGGGACTAGCGGGAACTTCGAGCTCCTACGAGCAGTACTTC	CASSLGLAGTSSSYEQYF
TRBJ2-7	TRBV25-1	-	few	TGTGCCAGCACGAAGATGGGGATTCCCTACGAGCAGTACTTC	CASTKMGIPYEQYF
TRBJ2-7	TRBV7-2	-	few	TGTGCCAGCAGCTACCTTTACGAGCAGTACTTC	CASSYLYEQYF
TRBJ2-5	TRBV9	TRBD2	-	TGTGCCAGCAGCGTAGCGGGGGGGCCAGGGGAGACCCAGTACTTC	CASSVAGGPGETQYF
TRBJ2-5	TRBV2	TRBD1	-	TGTGCCAGCAGCCCGGGACAGCGAGAGACCCAGTACTTC	CASSPGQRETQYF
TRBJ1-5	TRBV10-3	TRBD1	few	TGTGCCAGAATAGACAGGGGATACGGGCCCCAGCATTTT	CARIDRGYGPQHF
TRBJ1-2	TRBV7-3	-	-	TGTGCCAGCAGCTTAGACAGTAACTATGGCTACACCTTC	CASSLDSNYGYTF
TRBJ2-5	TRBV28	-	few	TGTGCCAGCAGCGTTATACGAGAGACCCAGTACTTC	CASSVIRETQYF
TRBJ2-7	TRBV5-1	-	few	TGCGCCAGCAACCCGGGCGGGACAGTCTCCTACGAGCAGTACTTC	CASNPGGTVSYEQYF
TRBJ1-2	TRBV18	-	-	TGTGCCAGCTCACCAGGGGCAAGGCCCCTCTATGGCTACACCTTC	CASSPGARPLYGYTF
TRBJ2-7	TRBV9	TRBD2	few	TGTGCCAGCAGCGTGAGGACTAGCGGCTCCACATACGAGCAGTACTTC	CASSVRTSGSTYEQYF
TRBJ2-1	TRBV19	TRBD2	few	TGTGCCAGTAGTCTCTCCCCGACTAGCGGGATGAATGAGCAGTTCTTC	CASSLSPTSGMNEQFF
TRBJ2-2	TRBV11-2	-	-	TGTGCCAGCAGCCTTTGGACAGATACCGGGGAGCTGTTTTTT	CASSLWTDTGELFF
TRBJ2-3	TRBV6-5	-	few	TGTGCCAGCAGTTACTCGAGGCCGGAAGATACGCAGTATTTT	CASSYSRPEDTQYF
TRBJ2-5	TRBV5-8	-	few	TGTGCCAGCAGCTTTGTTAGGGCAGGGGAAGAGACCCAGTACTTC	CASSFVRAGEETQYF
TRBJ1-1	TRBV18	-	few	TGTGCCAGCTCACTCCTCGCAGAGAACACTGAAGCTTTCTTT	CASSLLAENTEAFF
TRBJ2-5	TRBV5-1	-	few	TGCGCCAGCAGAGGAAAGACCCAGTACTTC	CASRGKTQYF
TRBJ2-2	TRBV5-1	-	few	TGCGCCAGCAGCTCCACCGGGGAGCTGTTTTTT	CASSSTGELFF
TRBJ2-5	TRBV28	-	few	TGTGCCAGCAGTTTTGGGTCGGCAGGGCAAGAGACCCAGTACTTC	CASSFGSAGQETQYF
TRBJ2-2	TRBV6-1	-	few	TGTGCCAGCAGTGAACAGGGGACCGGGGAGCTGTTTTTT	CASSEQGTGELFF
TRBJ2-7	TRBV7-2	-	-	TGTGCCAGCAGCTTAGTCACGTTGAACGAGCAGTACTTC	CASSLVTLNEQYF
TRBJ2-7	TRBV7-2	-	few	TGTGCCAGCAGCTTAACGGCAGGGGAGAACGAGCAGTACTTC	CASSLTAGENEQYF
TRBJ1-2	TRBV15	TRBD1	-	TGTGCCACCAGCAGATCCTATCCAGGGGGGCCGAACTATGGCTACACCTTC	CATSRSYPGGPNYGYTF
TRBJ1-1	TRBV25-1	-	few	TGTGCCAGCAGTGATGCGGAGGTCGGAGACACTGAAGCTTTCTTT	CASSDAEVGDTEAFF
TRBJ1-5	TRBV6-6	-	few	TGTGCCAGCAGTTCGCAAGATCAGCCCCAGCATTTT	CASSSQDQPQHF
TRBJ2-7	TRBV4-1	-	few	TGCGCCAGCAGCCAAGATCGGACGACTAGTACCTTGGGGGAGCAGTACTTC	CASSQDRTTSTLGEQYF
TRBJ2-7	TRBV7-9	-	-	TGTGCCAGCGGGTACCAGGGGCTATACGAGCAGTACTTC	CASGYQGLYEQYF